This T cell receptor (beta chain) was retrieved from a study of T cell responses to AZD1222 COVID-19 vaccine. Study-wide points: Donors skewed white British and female; clonal diversity was possibly underestimated. With dominance at 160-218 and 743-854, vaccine-associated CD4 TCRs spanned spike. It was only after the peak T cell response that any repertoires were sampled. Targets within unmutated variant regions were reportedly found for nearly half of spike-specific TCRs.

Notes on this clone: The antigen is undetermined.

CDR3 length equals 17 residues. Per germline, CDR1 SGHDN and CDR2 FVKESK. Trimming took 4 bases from V and 1 from J, leaving 14 bases between them. Assay used: immunoSEQ multiplex PCR; TCRdb lists only in-frame clones, some missing. The data hold approximately 56,000 clones, with approximately 85% observed a single time. Source: peripheral blood, taken on day 0 of AZD1222 vaccination. The TCR originated in an adult in good health. V is TRBV14 and J is TRBJ1-6, with a tentative D call TRBD1 (5 bases). The chain's CDR3 is CASSPGLVRSYNSPLHF. The CDR3 region has the DNA TGTGCCAGCAGCCCAGGGCTCGTACGATCCTATAATTCACCCCTCCACTTT.